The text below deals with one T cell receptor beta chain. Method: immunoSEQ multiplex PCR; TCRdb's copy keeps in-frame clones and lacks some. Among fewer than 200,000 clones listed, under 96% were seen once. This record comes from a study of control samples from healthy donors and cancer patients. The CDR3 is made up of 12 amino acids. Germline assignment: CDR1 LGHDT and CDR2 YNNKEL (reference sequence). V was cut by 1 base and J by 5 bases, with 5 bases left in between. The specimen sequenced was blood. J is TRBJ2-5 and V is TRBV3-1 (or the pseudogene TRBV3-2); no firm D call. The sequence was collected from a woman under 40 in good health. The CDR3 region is CASSQVLETQYF. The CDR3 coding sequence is TGTGCCAGCAGCCAAGTTTTGGAGACCCAGTACTTC.